This TCR beta chain is from a study of T cell repertoires in cytomegalovirus infection. This clonotype has only a few counts. The antigen is unknown. Germline values: CDR1 SGHVS, CDR2 FNYEAQ. CDR3 length equals 15 residues. Between the trimmed V and J ends, which lost 5 bases and 5 bases, there was a span of 19 bases. TCRdb redid the calling of the reads with MiXCR, one entry per CDR3 protein. The sample gives around 430,000 distinct CDR3 sequences, about 42% of which show up once; around 45% is in the top ten. This sequence joins TRBV7-6 and TRBJ2-7; a possible D gene is TRBD2 (5 bases). The sequencing used cultured PBMCs, collected from culture after CMV antigen stimulation. The clonotype comes from a human donor in good health (CMV status not recorded). Some clones in this sample may be carry-over from other donors' samples. The CDR3 reads CASSPPPLGFHEQYF. In nucleotides, the CDR3 is TGTGCCAGCAGCCCTCCTCCACTAGGATTCCACGAGCAGTACTTC.